This passage covers 27 T cell receptor beta chains from one sample sequenced in a study of vaccination effects on CD4 cells after COVID-19 (dated by TCRdb to between 2021 and 2024). The antigens of these receptors remain unknown. The library was obtained by the immunoSEQ multiplex PCR assay. Drawn from immuneACCESS, this table holds only the in-frame rearrangements with V and J called that TCRdb kept. Clones are partly lost; checked studies trace under half to an unresolved V gene and leave the rest unexplained. The sample has some 79,000 clones on record, roughly 72% of them singletons. Roughly 1.9% of the sample is taken by the ten largest. The ViraFEST assay stimulated PBMC with viral peptide pools and then used TCR sequencing to identify antigen-specific CD4+ T cell clonotypes by expansion. After around eleven days of culture, CD4+ T cells were isolated with the EasySep CD4+ T cell isolation kit.

Source: CD4+ T cells from PBMCs cultured with HCoV-229E spike peptides, taken before COVID-19 vaccination. This sample's cell subset or site label indicates: HCoV-229E spike overlapping peptide pool stimulation. Source of these receptors: a human donor who received a COVID-19 vaccine.

The sample holds a few counts of this clone. V usage is TRBV10-3 and J usage is TRBJ2-4; maybe TRBD1 (5 bases). The CDR3 extends over 15 amino acids. In germline, CDR1 is ENHRY, CDR2 SYGVKD. The V and J ends lost 3 bases and 3 bases respectively, with 12 bases between them. The CDR3 coding sequence is TGTGCCATCAGTGATGGGTCAGGGAACAAAAACATTCAGTACTTC. This codes for CAISDGSGNKNIQYF.

This chain connects TRBV5-1 to TRBJ2-7; TRBD2 might be the D (6 bases). This CDR3 has 10 amino acids. Germline assignment: CDR1 SGHRS and CDR2 YFSETQ. The CDR3 here is CASSFPEGNV. CDR3 DNA sequence: TGCGCCAGCAGCTTTCCGGAGGGAAACGTC.

This chain joins TRBV6-6 and TRBJ2-1; perhaps TRBD1 as D (6 bases). From germline, CDR1 is MNHNY and CDR2 SVGAGI (reference sequence). V lost 6 bases and J lost 11, with 17 bases in between. The CDR3 is made up of 13 amino acids. The CDR3 DNA follows: TGTGCCAGCAGAGCCGACAGGAAGGAGAAGCAGTTCTTC. Amino acids: CASRADRKEKQFF.

This clone was observed a few times. The J gene is TRBJ1-3, the V gene TRBV5-1; D is uncertain. Germline V lookup: CDR1 SGHRS, CDR2 YFSETQ. V lost 4 bases to trimming and J lost 4 bases, with 12 bases between them. CDR3 length equals 14 residues. CDR3 residues: CASSLDGPGNTIYF. CDR3 nucleotides: TGCGCCAGCAGCCTCGACGGACCAGGAAACACCATATATTTT.

The chain links TRBV6-2 or TRBV6-3 to TRBJ1-2; unclear D gene. Germline-derived CDR1 and CDR2 are MNHEY and SVGEGT. The CDR3 consists of 14 residues. Trimming took 0 bases from V and 7 from J, leaving 12 bases between them. The CDR3 reads CASSYSFTALGYTF. For the CDR3, the DNA is TGTGCCAGCAGTTACTCGTTCACAGCGCTTGGCTACACCTTC.

This clone appeared a few times. V is TRBV7-3 and J is TRBJ2-3, with 8 bases identical to TRBD1. Looked up from germline, CDR1 is SGHTA and CDR2 is FQGTGA. The CDR3 sequence is 15 residues long. The V gene end was trimmed by 8 bases and the J gene end by 7 bases; junction bases not matched to a gene: 14. CDR3 in DNA: TGTGCCAGCTCAAGAGAGGCAGGGGGCATTAATACGCAGTATTTT. Its protein is CASSREAGGINTQYF.

This clone has just a few counts. The chain has TRBV29-1 and TRBJ1-2, with 9 bases lining up with TRBD1. Germline V gene sequence: CDR1 SQVTM, CDR2 ANQGSEA. CDR3 length equals 15 residues. The trim removed 3 bases at V and 4 bases at J, leaving 9 bases unmatched. CDR3 nucleotides: TGCAGCGTTGATGGAGGGACAGGGTATGGCTATGGCTACACCTTC. Its translation: CSVDGGTGYGYGYTF.

This clone has just one count. V and J are TRBV6-4 and TRBJ2-5; D is unresolved. Deletions cut 6 bases from V and 1 base from J, with 9 bases between. This CDR3 comprises 13 residues. Germline V gives CDR1 MRHNA, CDR2 SNTAGT. The CDR3 coding sequence is TGTGCCAGCAGACCCGGTCCCCAAGAGACCCAGTACTTC. Its translation is CASRPGPQETQYF.

The CDR3 DNA is TGTGCCAGCAGCATTGACCGGAACACTGAAGCTTTCTTT. This codes for CASSIDRNTEAFF. J is TRBJ1-1 and V is TRBV7-2; no firm D call. V lost 5 bases and J 1 base, leaving 8 bases between the germline ends. Looked up from germline, CDR1 is SGHTA and CDR2 is FQGNSA. The CDR3 runs to 13 residues.

The CDR3 DNA is TGTGCCAGCAGGGCCCCAGCCCAGCCCCAGCATTTT. This codes for CASRAPAQPQHF. The J gene is TRBJ1-5, the V gene TRBV28; no clear D gene. V gave up 6 bases and J gave up 7 bases, with 10 bases separating them. Looked up from germline, CDR1 is MDHEN and CDR2 is SYDVKM. The CDR3 has 12 residues. The complete variable domain, with remaining parts taken from reference TRBV28 and TRBJ1-5, reads DVKVTQSSRYLVKRTGEKVFLECVQDMDHENMFWYRQDPGLGLRLIYFSYDVKMKEKGDIPEGYSVSREKKERFSLILESASTNQTSMYLCASRAPAQPQHFGDGTRLSIL.

The chain has TRBV11-2 and TRBJ1-4; no clear D gene. V was cut by 5 bases and J by 8 bases, with 12 bases left in between. This CDR3 has 13 amino acids. Germline V lookup: CDR1 SGHAT, CDR2 FQNNGV. The CDR3, as DNA: TGTGCCAGCAGCCCGAGGTCCCGAGAAAAACTGTTTTTT. Translating it yields CASSPRSREKLFF.

This clone came up a few times. The chain employs TRBV18 and TRBJ2-1, with no clear D. Germline loops: CDR1 KGHSH, CDR2 LQKENI. The CDR3 is 13 amino acids. Deletions cut 1 base from V and 7 bases from J, with 8 bases between. The CDR3 region is CASSPQTVNEQFF. The CDR3 region has the DNA TGTGCCAGCTCACCACAGACGGTAAATGAGCAGTTCTTC.

The V call is TRBV2, the J call TRBJ2-5, with TRBD1 matching over 8 bases. This CDR3 is 14 amino acids long. Germline V CDR1 and CDR2: SNHLY, FYNNEI. V was clipped by 4 bases and J by 2 bases; unmatched bases: 3. The CDR3 is CASSGQGIQETQYF. The CDR3 DNA follows: TGTGCCAGCAGTGGACAGGGGATACAAGAGACCCAGTACTTC.

This clone came up a few times. The rearrangement joins TRBV2 to TRBJ1-6, with no clear D. The ends were cut back, 8 bases at V and 0 bases at J, with 5 bases in the middle. The CDR3 runs 13 residues. The germline V gene has CDR1 SNHLY and CDR2 FYNNEI. CDR3 region: CASGSSYNSPLHF. The CDR3 DNA is TGTGCCAGCGGGAGCTCCTATAATTCACCCCTCCACTTT.

This clone turned up a few times. The chain employs TRBV30 and TRBJ1-1; D gene uncertain. V was pared by 4 bases and J by 4 bases, with 13 bases between. Germline V gene lookup returns CDR1 GTSNPN and CDR2 SVGIG (reference sequence). This CDR3 has 13 amino acids. The CDR3 nucleotides are TGTGCCTGGAAAGGGATCGCCGGCACTGAAGCTTTCTTT. Its protein is CAWKGIAGTEAFF.

The V gene is TRBV29-1, the J gene TRBJ2-1; TRBD1 matches 9 bases. CDR3 size: 13 residues. Germline trimming cut 2 bases from V and 9 bases from J; bases unmatched to any gene: 5. Germline loops: CDR1 SQVTM, CDR2 ANQGSEA. The CDR3 sequence: CSVETSTGGEQFF. The CDR3 DNA follows: TGCAGCGTTGAAACCTCGACAGGGGGTGAGCAGTTCTTC.

CDR3 loop: CASSQNVPDTQYF. The CDR3 DNA reads as TGTGCCAGCAGCCAGAATGTCCCAGATACGCAGTATTTT. This chain links TRBV3-1 (or the pseudogene TRBV3-2) with TRBJ2-3, with no clear D. V dropped 3 bases and J dropped 4 bases, with 8 bases sitting between them. In germline, CDR1 is LGHDT, CDR2 YNNKEL (reference sequence). The CDR3 has 13 residues.

This clone was seen only a few times. This chain links TRBV5-1 with TRBJ1-3; D remains ambiguous. The CDR3 is 15 residues long. V lost 3 bases to trimming and J lost 2 bases, with 12 bases between them. The germline V gene encodes CDR1 SGHRS and CDR2 YFSETQ. The CDR3 loop reads CASSSEPGAGNTIYF. As DNA, the CDR3 is TGCGCCAGCAGCTCAGAGCCCGGGGCTGGAAACACCATATATTTT.

The chain links TRBV3-1 (or the pseudogene TRBV3-2) to TRBJ2-4; D gene uncertain. The germline CDR1 and CDR2 sequences are LGHDT and YNNKEL (reference sequence). This CDR3 has 14 amino acids. V was trimmed by 0 bases and J by 5 bases, leaving 8 bases between them. Written as DNA, the CDR3 is TGTGCCAGCAGCCAAGATCACAGCCAAAACATTCAGTACTTC. Protein: CASSQDHSQNIQYF.

The sample holds one count of this clone. The rearrangement links TRBV2 to TRBJ2-5; 7 nucleotides match TRBD2. The CDR3 is made up of 14 amino acids. Germline V CDR1 and CDR2: SNHLY, FYNNEI. The ends lost 5 bases at V and 4 bases at J; junction bases unmatched: 7. CDR3 sequence (DNA): TGTGCCAGCAGTCAAACTAGCGAGGGAGAGACCCAGTACTTC. Its protein product is CASSQTSEGETQYF.

V usage is TRBV5-1 and J usage is TRBJ1-2; D is perhaps TRBD1 (6 bases). The V end lost 4 bases, the J end lost 4 bases, and 11 bases lay between the germline ends. This CDR3 is built from 13 residues. Germline assignment: CDR1 SGHRS and CDR2 YFSETQ. The CDR3 coding sequence is TGCGCCAGCAGCCCCGGACAGACCTATGGCTACACCTTC. Encoded protein: CASSPGQTYGYTF.

The chain employs TRBV29-1 and TRBJ2-3, with 9 bases aligning to TRBD2. Germline V gene data show CDR1 as SQVTM and CDR2 as ANQGSEA. The junction had 6 bases not matched to a gene; V was cut back by 7 bases and J by 1 base. This CDR3 region has 14 residues. The CDR3 bases are TGCAGCGCCGCGGGGGGGCGGGGCACAGATACGCAGTATTTT. Amino acids: CSAAGGRGTDTQYF.

A single count supports this clone. The chain joins TRBV9 to TRBJ2-5; the D is unclear. CDR3 length: 14 amino acids. CDR1 and CDR2 (germline): SGDLS, YYNGEE. Trimming took 3 bases from V and 5 from J, leaving 14 bases between them. Here the CDR3 reads CASSGTPLSETQYF. The CDR3 nucleotides are TGTGCCAGCAGCGGGACCCCATTAAGCGAGACCCAGTACTTC.

This clone appeared once. The rearrangement uses TRBV5-1 and TRBJ2-5, with a weak D call TRBD1 (6 bases). The CDR3 loop spans 15 amino acids. Germline V gene sequence: CDR1 SGHRS, CDR2 YFSETQ. V dropped 2 bases and J dropped 5 bases, with 16 bases sitting between them. CDR3 sequence reads: CASSFLGASGETQYF. CDR3 DNA: TGCGCCAGCAGCTTCTTGGGGGCTTCAGGGGAGACCCAGTACTTC.

This chain links TRBV21-1 with TRBJ1-6. TRBV21-1 is annotated as a pseudogene. The CDR3 loop spans 17 amino acids. The CDR3 here is CASSNRRFLIDNSPLHF. Here the CDR3 DNA reads TGTGCCAGCAGCAATCGGAGGTTTTTAATTGATAATTCACCCCTCCACTTT.

The CDR3 DNA reads as TGTGCCAGCTCACCGGACGGGAATGAAAAACTGTTTTTT. It codes for CASSPDGNEKLFF. The J gene is TRBJ1-4, the V gene TRBV18; the D is unclear. The CDR3 is made up of 13 amino acids. Germline V lookup: CDR1 KGHSH, CDR2 LQKENI. Between the trimmed V and J ends, which lost 3 bases and 5 bases, there was a span of 7 bases.

The chain uses TRBV30 and TRBJ2-2; D may be TRBD1 (6 bases). The CDR3 runs to 13 residues. Trimming left V 2 bases short and J 7 bases short, with 11 bases between. Germline CDR1 and CDR2: GTSNPN and SVGIG (reference sequence). The CDR3 region has the DNA TGTGCCTGGAGTCCTCAGGGGTACGGGGAGCTGTTTTTT. Amino acid sequence: CAWSPQGYGELFF. Based on the CDR3 plus reference TRBV30 and TRBJ2-2, the full variable domain is SQTIHQWPATLVQPVGSPLSLECTVEGTSNPNLYWYRQAAGRGLQLLFYSVGIGQISSEVPQNLSASRPQDRQFILSSKKLLLSDSGFYLCAWSPQGYGELFFGEGSRLTVL.